These T cell receptor beta chains were read from a single sample in a study of T cells in tuberculosis. TCRdb's copy holds only in-frame clones and misses some; the assay was immunoSEQ multiplex PCR. The sample lists around 40,000 clones, around 94% occurring once. This specimen was PBMCs, taken at tuberculosis diagnosis. Receptors were obtained from an adult with tuberculosis. The conserved cysteine and the conserved F or W are not part of the CDR3 here.

j_call v_call cdr3_aa
TRBJ1-2 TRBV10-3 AISDPGQGNYGYT
TRBJ2-1 TRBV19 ASTTASGGFSNEQF
TRBJ1-2 TRBV10-3 AISEVQVSYGYT
TRBJ2-5 TRBV6-1 ASSDGPGHRETQY
TRBJ2-7 TRBV9 ASSRGDGLAGEQY
TRBJ1-1 TRBV7-2 ASIKSAGQNTEAF
TRBJ2-1 TRBV29-1 SVEARRGPAYNEQF
TRBJ1-3 TRBV7-6 ASSYGGDTIY
TRBJ1-3 TRBV6-5 ASSPDRGNTIY
TRBJ1-4 TRBV4-2 ASSRTGGTTNEKLF